The 21 T cell receptor beta chains below all came from one sample that was sequenced in a study of beta chain features in type 1 diabetes. The investigators reverse transcribed all of the isolated RNA, so they sequenced expressed TCRB transcripts. Clones were sequenced by immunoSEQ multiplex PCR, and TCRdb holds only the in-frame ones, with some missing. The sample carries a few hundred thousand clones, 25% to 35% recorded once. The specimen sequenced was naive CD4+ T cells from blood. The receptors were sampled from a man between 18 and 35 years old in good health.

The J gene is TRBJ2-4, the V gene TRBV28; D ambiguous. The CDR3 sequence is 17 residues long. V was cut by 6 bases and J by 0 bases, with 18 bases left in between. Germline CDR1 reads MDHEN; CDR2 reads SYDVKM. This CDR3 is CASSPDWGILAKNIQYF. The CDR3 coding sequence is TGTGCCAGCAGCCCCGACTGGGGAATACTAGCCAAAAACATTCAGTACTTC.

V usage is TRBV7-9 and J usage is TRBJ2-5; TRBD1 matches 9 bases. The J call may be faulty, since TRBJ2-7 better matches the DNA end. CDR1 and CDR2 from the germline V gene are SEHNR and FQNEAQ (reference sequence). There are 14 residues in the CDR3. This CDR3 is CASSPRQGEYEQYF. In DNA, the CDR3 is TGTGCCAGCAGCCCTCGACAGGGGGAATACGAGCAGTACTTC.

In this sample, this clone turned up a few times. The chain couples TRBV10-2 to TRBJ2-1, with D unclear. The CDR3 sequence is 15 residues long. V was shortened by 3 bases and J by 0 bases, with 9 bases between the two germline ends. The V gene's germline CDR1 is WSHSY and CDR2 SAAADI. As DNA, the CDR3 is TGCGCCAGCAGTGAATTGCTAGTCTCCTACAATGAGCAGTTCTTC. This codes for CASSELLVSYNEQFF.

The V and J genes are TRBV6-6 and TRBJ2-3; no clear D gene. The CDR3 has 12 residues. CDR1 is MNHNY and CDR2 is SVGAGI in the germline V gene (reference sequence). Trimming removed 0 bases from V and 6 bases from J, with 4 bases in between. For the CDR3, the DNA is TGTGCCAGCAGTTACTCGCTGGATACGCAGTATTTT. This encodes CASSYSLDTQYF.

This rearrangement joins TRBV29-1 to TRBJ2-7; 7 nucleotides line up with TRBD1. The CDR3 has 13 amino acids. The trim removed 6 bases at V and 2 bases at J, leaving 7 bases unmatched. CDR1 SQVTM and CDR2 ANQGSEA come from the germline V gene. The CDR3 sequence is CSVKDRAPYEQYF. CDR3 DNA: TGCAGCGTAAAAGACAGGGCCCCCTACGAGCAGTACTTC.

The chain employs TRBV5-1 and TRBJ2-4; 7 bases are a match to TRBD2. Trimming took 0 bases from V and 0 from J; bases not matched to a gene: 12. The CDR3 is 19 amino acids. Looked up from germline, CDR1 is SGHRS and CDR2 is YFSETQ. CDR3 in amino acids: CASSLDLLGGHLAKNIQYF. In nucleotides, the CDR3 is TGCGCCAGCAGCTTGGACCTACTGGGAGGGCACCTAGCCAAAAACATTCAGTACTTC.

The rearrangement joins TRBV14 to TRBJ2-1; 10 nucleotides match TRBD2. The V gene end was trimmed by 4 bases and the J gene end by 10 bases; junction bases not matched to a gene: 10. CDR1 and CDR2 (germline): SGHDN, FVKESK. The CDR3 runs to 15 residues. The CDR3 spells CASSLPAGGSVEQFF. The CDR3 nucleotides are TGTGCCAGCAGCCTACCAGCGGGAGGGTCTGTGGAGCAGTTCTTC.

The chain couples TRBV30 to TRBJ2-5; weak D call: TRBD2 (6 bases). V was clipped by 4 bases and J by 1 base, with 13 bases between them. The CDR3 has 14 residues. Germline V CDR1 and CDR2: GTSNPN, SVGIG (reference sequence). This CDR3 reads CAWNEMGGQETQYF. CDR3 nucleotides: TGTGCCTGGAACGAAATGGGGGGCCAAGAGACCCAGTACTTC.

This clone was found a few times. The V call is TRBV5-1, the J call TRBJ2-2; D is undetermined. The CDR3 is 16 amino acids. V was shortened by 1 base and J by 0 bases, with 10 bases between the two germline ends. Germline assignment: CDR1 SGHRS and CDR2 YFSETQ. The CDR3 DNA is TGCGCCAGCAGCTTGTTAACTCCAACGAACACCGGGGAGCTGTTTTTT. Translating it yields CASSLLTPTNTGELFF.

The CDR3 is CASSPDRGLTDTQYF. CDR3 bases: TGTGCCAGCAGCCCCGACAGGGGGCTGACAGATACGCAGTATTTT. This chain links TRBV5-4 with TRBJ2-3, with 10 bases identical to TRBD1. The V gene's germline CDR1 is SGHNT and CDR2 YYREEE (reference sequence). The CDR3 extends over 15 amino acids. The V and J ends lost 4 bases and 3 bases, in that order; junction bases with no gene match: 5.

V is TRBV7-2 and J is TRBJ2-5, with 10 bases aligning to TRBD2. V shed 1 base and J 5 bases; nucleotides not matched to a gene: 4. Germline V lookup: CDR1 SGHTA, CDR2 FQGNSA. This CDR3 region has 15 residues. In nucleotides, the CDR3 is TGTGCCAGCAGCTTAGTTAGCGGGAGGTGGGAGACCCAGTACTTC. Translated, it gives CASSLVSGRWETQYF.

The gene calls are TRBV4-3 and TRBJ2-2; no clear D. Germline V lookup: CDR1 LGHNA, CDR2 YSLEER. CDR3 length: 14 amino acids. Trimming shortened V by 7 bases and J by 7 bases, and 16 bases separated the two germline ends. The CDR3 nucleotides read TGCGCCAGCACTGATTTTTTTGGAAGCGGGGAGCTGTTTTTT. Protein product: CASTDFFGSGELFF.

This chain joins TRBV11-1 and TRBJ2-1; no clear D gene. The CDR3 length is 13 residues. Germline CDR1 is SGHAT and CDR2 is FQDESV (reference sequence). V was shortened by 5 bases and J by 3 bases, with 8 bases between the two germline ends. The chain's CDR3 is CASSALYYNEQFF. In DNA form, the CDR3 reads TGTGCCAGCAGCGCGTTGTACTACAATGAGCAGTTCTTC.

The chain links TRBV5-6 to TRBJ2-1, with D possibly TRBD2 on 6 matching bases. The CDR3 is 15 residues long. Germline V gene data show CDR1 as SGHDT and CDR2 as YYEEEE. The V and J ends lost 1 base and 2 bases respectively, with 10 bases between them. The CDR3 DNA is TGTGCCAGCAGCTTGAGGACTATAACCTACAATGAGCAGTTCTTC. It is translated as CASSLRTITYNEQFF.

The chain uses TRBV18 and TRBJ2-7; D unresolved. In germline, CDR1 is KGHSH, CDR2 LQKENI. Trimming took off 5 bases at V and 3 bases at J, with 8 bases between the two ends. The CDR3 loop spans 12 amino acids. The CDR3 sequence: CASSEAGYEQYF. CDR3 coding DNA: TGTGCCAGCTCAGAGGCCGGCTACGAGCAGTACTTC.

The chain is built from TRBV25-1 and TRBJ2-1, with 10 bases identical to TRBD2. CDR3 size: 15 residues. Germline CDR1 is MGHDK and CDR2 is SYGVNS. V dropped 9 bases and J dropped 4; count of bases not matched to a gene: 9. This CDR3 is CASIRRTSGYNEQFF. In DNA, the CDR3 is TGTGCCAGTATTCGACGGACTAGCGGTTACAATGAGCAGTTCTTC.

The chain uses TRBV23-1 and TRBJ2-1; D call uncertain. TRBV23-1 is an ORF; its function is uncertain. Trimming removed 7 bases at V and 5 bases at J, with 12 bases between. CDR3 size: 13 residues. DNA of the CDR3: TGCGCCAGCAAAGACTGGGTGAACAATGAGCAGTTCTTC. Encoded protein: CASKDWVNNEQFF.

This clone has only a few counts. The chain couples TRBV29-1 to TRBJ1-2, with D unclear. Germline CDR1 SQVTM, CDR2 ANQGSEA. The length of the CDR3 is 13 residues. Trimming cost V 6 bases and J 7 bases, with 18 bases left between them. The CDR3 sequence: CSVRPPTRLGYTF. The CDR3 DNA follows: TGCAGCGTGCGACCTCCTACGAGACTTGGCTACACCTTC.

Turning to this clone: Other nucleotide sequences in the sample specify the same CDR3. This sequence joins TRBV29-1 and TRBJ2-3, with D unclear. V was pared by 6 bases and J by 0 bases, with 4 bases between. The CDR3 contains 11 residues. Germline values: CDR1 SQVTM, CDR2 ANQGSEA. The CDR3 region is CSVDSTDTQYF. CDR3 nucleotides: TGCAGCGTCGACAGCACAGATACGCAGTATTTT.

This sequence joins TRBV29-1 and TRBJ2-7, with D possibly being TRBD1 (6 bases). The germline CDR1 and CDR2 sequences are SQVTM and ANQGSEA. Trimming shortened V by 1 base and J by 7 bases, and 17 bases separated the two germline ends. This CDR3 has 14 residues. DNA of the CDR3: TGCAGCGTTGAAGTCACGAGGGGGACGCGGGAGCAGTACTTC. Protein product: CSVEVTRGTREQYF.

This clone was observed a few times. The chain recombines TRBV30 with TRBJ2-5, with D perhaps matching TRBD2 (5 bases). Deletions cut 6 bases from V and 1 base from J, with 15 bases between. Germline-derived CDR1 and CDR2 are GTSNPN and SVGIG (reference sequence). CDR3 size: 14 residues. The CDR3: CACPKVARQETQYF. The CDR3 DNA sequence: TGTGCCTGCCCGAAGGTAGCGCGCCAAGAGACCCAGTACTTC.